This T cell receptor beta chain was captured in a study of cytomegalovirus exposure and HLA in healthy donors (dated by TCRdb to 2016 to 2017). About the study as a whole: The 500 to 800 repertoires of the first cohort and the 95 to 150 validation repertoires were produced on the same platform, according to a later analysis. The aim of the study was to test whether cataloging public T cell receptors could identify signatures of past pathogen exposure. A separate validation cohort of over a hundred different subjects was used in addition to the roughly 620-subject first cohort. The study combined high-throughput TCR immunosequencing, statistical association of individual TCRs with disease status, and machine learning to predict cytomegalovirus infection status. Results the study describes overall, beyond this receptor: The classifier was reported to diagnose cytomegalovirus status with high specificity and sensitivity in both the original cohort and the validation cohort. In vitro tests confirmed that three of the cytomegalovirus-associated TCR beta chains recognize cytomegalovirus antigens. A later analysis found that TCRs clustered in the first cohort also tended to co-occur in the roughly 120 validation repertoires, with about 94% of cluster scores above 0. Most TCR sequences were observed very rarely across donors, whereas some public TCRs were present in many individuals. A later analysis had no HLA typing for the validation cohort, so co-occurrence there was scored across all 130 or so repertoires. The study gave a list of 150 to 200 TCR beta chains associated with cytomegalovirus. According to the authors, the approach could potentially be generalized to other disease states and immunological phenotypes.

The donors belonged to the validation cohort of approximately 130 subjects, which was separate from the roughly 700-subject first cohort. The library relied on the immunoSEQ multiplex PCR assay. The original pipeline was this. A statistical classification framework was developed to diagnose cytomegalovirus status using the catalog of TCR beta chain sequences. TCRdb retrieved this table from immuneACCESS and kept in-frame rearrangements only. Not all clones are present; in checked studies, unresolved V genes account for under half, and no reason is known for the remainder. That table gives V, J and clone size, and the DNA gave D and trimming. This sample is represented by tens of thousands of clones; approximately 93% of them were singletons. The leading ten clones occupy less than 1.5% of the sample. This clone was seen just once. There is no known antigen for this receptor. There are no base qualities to consult, and no much larger clone falls within one base.

The sample was PBMCs. This clonotype was obtained from a woman in her 30s in good health and CMV-seropositive.

Here is the DNA: TGTGCCAGCAGAGTCCGGGCCCATGGCGGGGAGACCCAGTACTTC. Its protein product is CASRVRAHGGETQYF. This sequence uses TRBV25-1 and TRBJ2-5; the D gene is perhaps TRBD2, on 5 matching bases. Trimming costs V 6 bases and J 5 bases, and their ends lie 19 bases apart. The germline V gene gives CDR1 as MGHDK and CDR2 as SYGVNS. From its cysteine to its phenylalanine, the CDR3 spans 15 amino acids. The retained sequence is limited to the CDR3, 45 bases, with the frame set at the first base.